This entry lists 32 T cell receptor beta chains sequenced from one sample in a study of blood T cell repertoires in COVID-19. TCRdb's copy holds only in-frame clones and misses some; the assay was immunoSEQ multiplex PCR. The sample lists 120,000 or so clones, roughly 80% seen once, with 25% in the top ten. Sequenced input: peripheral blood. The origin of the receptors is a human donor in a cohort sampled during active COVID-19.

The chain is built from TRBV28 and TRBJ2-3, with a possible D match to TRBD2 (5 bases). Germline V gives CDR1 MDHEN, CDR2 SYDVKM. The CDR3 loop spans 15 amino acids. V lost 3 bases and J 3 bases, leaving 13 bases between the germline ends. In DNA, the CDR3 is TGTGCCAGCAGTTTTACCACGGGGAAAACAGATACGCAGTATTTT. The encoded protein is CASSFTTGKTDTQYF.

This rearrangement joins TRBV19 to TRBJ2-3; TRBD1 agrees at 7 bases. Germline CDR1 reads LNHDA; CDR2 reads SQIVND (reference sequence). This CDR3 has 16 amino acids. V was pared by 3 bases and J by 4 bases, with 10 bases of the junction left unmatched. CDR3 protein: CASSMVGRGSPDTQYF. The CDR3 coding sequence is TGTGCCAGTAGTATGGTCGGCAGGGGGTCCCCAGATACGCAGTATTTT.

The chain employs TRBV7-2 and TRBJ1-2; a possible D gene is TRBD1 (6 bases). In germline, CDR1 is SGHTA, CDR2 FQGNSA. The CDR3 extends over 13 amino acids. Trimming removed 5 bases at V and 8 bases at J, with 15 bases between. This CDR3 is CASSTTGSGGYTF. The CDR3 DNA reads as TGTGCCAGCAGCACTACAGGGTCAGGAGGCTACACCTTC.

This clone was seen a single time. The genes are TRBV7-2 and TRBJ1-2; no reliable D call. Germline-derived CDR1 and CDR2 are SGHTA and FQGNSA. V shed 4 bases and J shed 2 bases, with 2 bases lying between them. The CDR3 runs to 11 residues. CDR3 DNA sequence: TGTGCCAGCAGCTCAAACTATGGCTACACCTTC. This translates into CASSSNYGYTF. Supplemented by reference TRBV7-2 and TRBJ1-2, the full variable domain reads GAGVSQSPSNKVTEKGKDVELRCDPISGHTALYWYRQSLGQGLEFLIYFQGNSAPDKSGLPSDRFSAERTGGSVSTLTIQRTQQEDSAVYLCASSSNYGYTFGSGTRLTVV.

This rearrangement joins TRBV14 to TRBJ1-3; no clear D. Germline V gene data show CDR1 as SGHDN and CDR2 as FVKESK. The CDR3 consists of 15 residues. V lost 4 bases to trimming and J lost 0 bases, with 10 bases between them. The CDR3 spells CASSPRLNSGNTIYF. CDR3 DNA sequence: TGTGCCAGCAGCCCCCGACTGAACTCTGGAAACACCATATATTTT.

J is TRBJ1-2 and V is TRBV7-2; TRBD1 might be the D (5 bases). Between the trimmed V and J ends, which lost 5 bases and 0 bases, there was a span of 13 bases. The CDR3 contains 15 residues. Germline values: CDR1 SGHTA, CDR2 FQGNSA. CDR3: CASSNRQTSNYGYTF. The DNA for the CDR3 is TGTGCCAGCAGCAACCGACAGACTTCTAACTATGGCTACACCTTC. Full variable domain (missing parts from reference TRBV7-2 and TRBJ1-2): GAGVSQSPSNKVTEKGKDVELRCDPISGHTALYWYRQSLGQGLEFLIYFQGNSAPDKSGLPSDRFSAERTGGSVSTLTIQRTQQEDSAVYLCASSNRQTSNYGYTFGSGTRLTVV.

This clone has a handful of counts. The genes are TRBV11-2 and TRBJ2-1; tentative D call: TRBD2 (5 bases). CDR3 length: 14 amino acids. The ends were cut back, 2 bases at V and 6 bases at J, with 11 bases in the middle. The germline CDR1 and CDR2 sequences are SGHAT and FQNNGV. The CDR3 DNA is TGTGCCAGCAGCTTAATCGTTAGCGCCAATGAGCAGTTCTTC. It yields the protein CASSLIVSANEQFF.

This chain joins TRBV4-3 and TRBJ1-5; TRBD1 is a possible D gene (6 bases). CDR3 length: 15 amino acids. The germline CDR1 and CDR2 sequences are LGHNA and YSLEER. The V end lost 0 bases, the J end lost 5 bases, and 11 bases lay between the germline ends. The CDR3 nucleotides read TGCGCCAGCAGCCAAGAGAACAGGGATCATCAGCCCCAGCATTTT. Protein sequence: CASSQENRDHQPQHF.

CDR3 DNA: TGTGCCAGCAGCTTAGCTGGACTTAACACCGGGGAGCTGTTTTTT. Its translation is CASSLAGLNTGELFF. The chain links TRBV7-2 to TRBJ2-2, with a weak D call TRBD2 (5 bases). V was cut by 0 bases and J by 2 bases, with 7 bases left in between. This CDR3 is built from 15 residues. Germline V gene data show CDR1 as SGHTA and CDR2 as FQGNSA.

V and J are TRBV18 and TRBJ1-5; no firm D call. Trimming pared 10 bases from V and 2 bases from J, leaving 39 bases between. Germline CDR1 is KGHSH and CDR2 is LQKENI. CDR3 length equals 22 residues. The CDR3 is CANNPTCGLVRTIKWGNQPQHF. DNA of the CDR3: TGTGCCAATAACCCCACCTGCGGGCTCGTGCGGACCATCAAATGGGGCAATCAGCCCCAGCATTTT. Full variable domain (rest looked up from reference TRBV18 and TRBJ1-5): NAGVMQNPRHLVRRRGQEARLRCSPMKGHSHVYWYRQLPEEGLKFMVYLQKENIIDESGMPKERFSAEFPKEGPSILRIQQVVRGDSAAYFCANNPTCGLVRTIKWGNQPQHFGDGTRLSIL.

The V call is TRBV12-3 or TRBV12-4, the J call TRBJ1-1; no clear D. This CDR3 comprises 11 residues. V was cut by 3 bases and J by 7 bases, with 6 bases left in between. The CDR3 nucleotides are TGTGCCAGCAGTTTTGCAGGTGAAGCTTTCTTT. Its translation is CASSFAGEAFF.

The chain joins TRBV27 to TRBJ2-3; 8 positions agree with TRBD2. The length of the CDR3 is 18 residues. V gave up 5 bases and J gave up 2 bases; unmatched junction bases: 15. Germline loops: CDR1 MNHEY, CDR2 SMNVEV (reference sequence). CDR3 protein: CASSQVPGLELSTDTQYF. The DNA of the CDR3 is TGTGCCAGCAGTCAAGTTCCGGGACTAGAGTTATCCACAGATACGCAGTATTTT.

The table lists this clone with a few counts. V is TRBV5-1 and J is TRBJ1-1; the D gene is possibly TRBD1 (5 bases). CDR1 and CDR2 from the germline V gene are SGHRS and YFSETQ. The CDR3 runs 14 residues. Trimming pared 4 bases from V and 3 bases from J, leaving 13 bases between. The CDR3, as DNA: TGCGCCAGCAGCCCGAGGCCGGGGGACACTGAAGCTTTCTTT. This translates into CASSPRPGDTEAFF.

For the CDR3, the DNA is TGTGCCTGGAGTGGATGGCGGGGGTCCACAGATACGCAGTATTTT. This sequence encodes CAWSGWRGSTDTQYF. This chain uses TRBV30 with TRBJ2-3; TRBD2 matches 7 bases. The ends lost 1 base at V and 2 bases at J; junction bases unmatched: 6. Germline assignment: CDR1 GTSNPN and CDR2 SVGIG (reference sequence). The CDR3 runs 15 residues.

This sequence joins TRBV4-1 and TRBJ2-5; D may be TRBD2 (6 bases). The germline V and J ends were trimmed by 0 bases and 5 bases, with 16 bases remaining between them. This CDR3 region has 16 residues. From germline, CDR1 is MGHRA and CDR2 YSYEKL. The CDR3 coding sequence is TGCGCCAGCAGCCAAGATGGTACGGGAGTAGGTGAGACCCAGTACTTC. It translates to CASSQDGTGVGETQYF.

J is TRBJ2-1 and V is TRBV4-2; 7 bases are a match to TRBD2. This CDR3 comprises 14 residues. Germline-derived CDR1 and CDR2 are LGHNA and YNFKEQ. Unmatched junction bases numbered 11, after V lost 8 bases and J lost 7 bases. CDR3 sequence: CASRAGSSGNEQFF. DNA of the CDR3: TGTGCCAGCCGGGCGGGGAGTAGCGGGAATGAGCAGTTCTTC.

The V call is TRBV4-1, the J call TRBJ2-4; D is undetermined. The CDR3 has 18 residues. Looked up from germline, CDR1 is MGHRA and CDR2 is YSYEKL. The ends were cut back, 1 base at V and 0 bases at J, with 16 bases in the middle. The CDR3 sequence: CASSQGRATSIAKNIQYF. DNA for the CDR3: TGCGCCAGCAGCCAAGGGAGAGCCACCTCTATAGCCAAAAACATTCAGTACTTC.

The chain joins TRBV7-2 to TRBJ2-3; 8 bases fit TRBD2. CDR3 length: 19 residues. With 5 bases clipped from V and 2 bases from J, the junction kept 18 bases outside the gene matches. Germline V lookup: CDR1 SGHTA, CDR2 FQGNSA. Written as DNA, the CDR3 is TGTGCCAGCAGCGGGAAAGATAGGGCGGGAGGCCAATACACAGATACGCAGTATTTT. Protein: CASSGKDRAGGQYTDTQYF.

In its sample, this clone was seen once. This chain links TRBV5-4 with TRBJ2-6, with D possibly being TRBD1 (6 bases). The CDR3 totals 16 residues. Germline V gives CDR1 SGHNT, CDR2 YYREEE (reference sequence). V lost 4 bases and J 3 bases, leaving 14 bases between the germline ends. The CDR3: CASSHAWGRGANVLTF. CDR3 bases: TGTGCCAGCAGCCACGCTTGGGGGCGTGGGGCCAACGTCCTGACTTTC.

This chain joins TRBV11-1 and TRBJ2-7, with 12 nucleotides matching TRBD2. CDR3 length: 15 residues. V lost 4 bases and J lost 2; bases outside the gene matches: 3. CDR1 is SGHAT and CDR2 is FQDESV in the germline V gene (reference sequence). For the CDR3, the DNA is TGTGCCAGCAGCTCAAGACTAGCGGGGGCCTACGAGCAGTACTTC. The encoded protein is CASSSRLAGAYEQYF.

The rearrangement uses TRBV7-2 and TRBJ1-3; tentatively, D is TRBD1 (6 bases). The V gene lost 6 bases and the J gene lost 2 bases, with 11 bases spanning the gap. This CDR3 comprises 14 residues. Germline V gene data show CDR1 as SGHTA and CDR2 as FQGNSA. The CDR3 bases are TGTGCCAGCAGGCCCACAGGGACTGGAAACACCATATATTTT. Its translation is CASRPTGTGNTIYF.

This clone was detected only once. V is TRBV7-2 and J is TRBJ1-5, with D perhaps matching TRBD1 (6 bases). Germline CDR1 reads SGHTA; CDR2 reads FQGNSA. The germline V and J ends were trimmed by 5 bases and 4 bases, with 9 bases remaining between them. CDR3 length: 13 residues. CDR3 residues: CASSRDTNQPQHF. In DNA form, the CDR3 reads TGTGCCAGCAGCCGGGACACGAATCAGCCCCAGCATTTT.

The chain carries TRBV19 and TRBJ2-1, with 9 bases matching TRBD1. V lost 8 bases to trimming and J lost 6 bases; unmatched junction nucleotides: 8. Germline lookup yields CDR1 LNHDA and CDR2 SQIVND (reference sequence). The CDR3 is 14 amino acids. CDR3 loop: CASQPGQGPNEQFF. For the CDR3, the DNA is TGTGCCAGTCAACCGGGACAGGGTCCCAATGAGCAGTTCTTC.

The chain combines TRBV29-1 with TRBJ2-3; D not resolved. CDR1 and CDR2 (germline): SQVTM, ANQGSEA. The CDR3 contains 13 residues. V was clipped by 7 bases and J by 2 bases, with 13 bases between them. CDR3: CSALLLITDTQYF. The CDR3 nucleotides read TGCAGCGCACTACTACTCATCACAGATACGCAGTATTTT.

This clone has a single count. The chain employs TRBV7-2 and TRBJ2-6, with D unresolved. Per germline, CDR1 SGHTA and CDR2 FQGNSA. The CDR3 runs to 16 residues. V lost 4 bases and J lost 3, with 13 bases in between. This CDR3 is CASSWSGVGGANVLTF. In DNA, the CDR3 is TGTGCCAGCAGCTGGTCCGGAGTAGGTGGGGCCAACGTCCTGACTTTC.

The J gene is TRBJ2-2, the V gene TRBV5-1, with D unclear. This CDR3 comprises 13 residues. Germline-derived CDR1 and CDR2 are SGHRS and YFSETQ. The ends were cut back, 4 bases at V and 4 bases at J, with 8 bases in the middle. The CDR3 DNA reads TGCGCCAGCAGCCCGCGTACCACCGGGGAGCTGTTTTTT. Its protein product is CASSPRTTGELFF.

The gene calls are TRBV19 and TRBJ1-5; maybe TRBD1 (5 bases). Germline lookup yields CDR1 LNHDA and CDR2 SQIVND (reference sequence). This CDR3 has 13 amino acids. The V gene lost 9 bases and the J gene lost 3 bases, with 12 bases spanning the gap. For the CDR3, the DNA is TGTGCCAGCCGGGAGGGGATCAATCAGCCCCAGCATTTT. Residues: CASREGINQPQHF.

This clone was seen only a few times. The chain is built from TRBV24-1 and TRBJ2-3, with D perhaps TRBD1 (6 bases). This CDR3 is built from 17 residues. V was cut by 5 bases and J by 0 bases, with 17 bases left in between. Per the germline V gene, CDR1 is KGHDR and CDR2 is SFDVKD. DNA for the CDR3: TGTGCCACCAGTGCAACGGACAGTTTGGCTAGCACAGATACGCAGTATTTT. Translated, it gives CATSATDSLASTDTQYF.

The V gene is TRBV6-6, the J gene TRBJ1-5; 7 positions match TRBD1. The CDR3 is 14 amino acids. The V gene's germline CDR1 is MNHNY and CDR2 SVGAGI (reference sequence). V lost 5 bases, J lost 6 bases, and 7 bases stayed unmatched. CDR3 amino acids: CASSARDSRQPQHF. The CDR3 region has the DNA TGTGCCAGCAGTGCTCGGGACAGCCGTCAGCCCCAGCATTTT.

This clone came up once. This rearrangement joins TRBV9 to TRBJ2-1; maybe TRBD2 (6 bases). Trimming took off 9 bases at V and 1 base at J, with 14 bases between the two ends. CDR1 SGDLS and CDR2 YYNGEE come from the germline V gene. The CDR3 runs 14 residues. The CDR3 here is CATSRAGSYNEQFF. CDR3 bases: TGTGCCACCTCCCGGGCGGGGTCCTACAATGAGCAGTTCTTC.

This clone was seen only once. The J gene is TRBJ1-4, the V gene TRBV11-1; D perhaps matches TRBD1 (6 bases). The germline V gene encodes CDR1 SGHAT and CDR2 FQDESV (reference sequence). Trimming stripped 4 bases from V and 6 bases from J, with 18 bases between. The CDR3 sequence is 16 residues long. CDR3 nucleotide sequence: TGTGCCAGCAGCTCGGCGCAGACAGGTCGCGATGAAAAACTGTTTTTT. Its protein is CASSSAQTGRDEKLFF.

This chain connects TRBV5-6 to TRBJ2-2, with TRBD1 identical over 7 bases. The CDR3 is made up of 15 amino acids. V lost 0 bases to trimming and J lost 4 bases; unmatched junction nucleotides: 3. Germline loops: CDR1 SGHDT, CDR2 YYEEEE. The CDR3 protein is CASSLADRATGELFF. The CDR3 DNA sequence: TGTGCCAGCAGCTTGGCCGACAGGGCCACCGGGGAGCTGTTTTTT.